One sample yielded the 19 T cell receptor beta chains listed below, sequenced in a study of T cell repertoires in cytomegalovirus infection. TCRdb processed the reads anew with MiXCR; each CDR3 protein has one entry. The sample shows 550,000 to 850,000 distinct CDR3 sequences, 33% of them seen only once. No antigen has been assigned to these receptors. The sequences come from cultured PBMCs, collected from culture after CMV antigen stimulation. These receptor sequences come from a human donor in good health (CMV status not recorded). Some clones in this sample may be carry-over from other donors' samples.

The V call is TRBV12-5, the J call TRBJ1-2, with 10 bases identical to TRBD1. The junction had 8 bases not matched to a gene; V was cut back by 6 bases and J by 7 bases. The CDR3 sequence is 14 residues long. Per the germline V gene, CDR1 is LGHNT and CDR2 is FRNRAP. The CDR3 reads CASGRADRGVGYTF. CDR3 coding DNA: TGTGCTAGTGGCAGGGCGGACAGGGGGGTTGGCTACACCTTC.

To note about this clonotype: A much larger clone sits a single nucleotide away, making a read error possible. The chain links TRBV7-2 to TRBJ1-3, with D unclear. The CDR3 spans 14 residues. V was shortened by 2 bases and J by 4 bases, with 9 bases between the two germline ends. Germline V gene lookup returns CDR1 SGHTA and CDR2 FQGNSA. The CDR3 DNA is TGTGCCAGCAGCTTACCACGGAACGGAAACACCATATATTTT. It encodes CASSLPRNGNTIYF.

This chain uses TRBV15 with TRBJ2-3; 8 positions agree with TRBD2. CDR3 size: 18 residues. After removal of 0 bases from V and 2 bases from J, the junction contained 10 bases not matched to a gene. Germline lookup yields CDR1 LNHNV and CDR2 YYDKDF (reference sequence). DNA of the CDR3: TGTGCCACCAGCAGAGAAGGGGCTAGCGGGTTAAACACAGATACGCAGTATTTT. It specifies CATSREGASGLNTDTQYF.

This clonotype was detected only a few times. This chain joins TRBV12-3 or TRBV12-4 and TRBJ2-7; 7 nucleotides match TRBD2. This CDR3 has 14 amino acids. Trimming at V came to 5 bases and at J to 3 bases, leaving 7 bases not matched to a gene. The CDR3 DNA reads TGTGCCAGCAGTCTCGGGACTACCGGCTACGAGCAGTACTTC. This sequence encodes CASSLGTTGYEQYF.

CDR3 sequence reads: CASSLGFGGDDGYTF. CDR3 nucleotides: TGTGCCAGCAGCTTAGGATTTGGAGGGGATGACGGCTACACCTTC. The chain is built from TRBV7-9 and TRBJ1-2; D might be TRBD1 (5 bases). Germline V gene data show CDR1 as SEHNR and CDR2 as FQNEAQ (reference sequence). Between the trimmed V and J ends, which lost 1 base and 8 bases, there was a span of 17 bases. The CDR3 has 15 residues.

The chain uses TRBV10-3 and TRBJ2-7, with a tentative D call TRBD1 (7 bases). The CDR3 is 15 amino acids. V lost 3 bases to trimming and J lost 9 bases, with 21 bases between them. From germline, CDR1 is ENHRY and CDR2 SYGVKD. CDR3 sequence (DNA): TGTGCCATCAGTGATGGGGGGACAGATCTAGGGTGGCAGTACTTC. Protein sequence: CAISDGGTDLGWQYF.

This clonotype was seen more than once but under ten times. The rearrangement joins TRBV23-1 to TRBJ2-1; 15 nucleotides match TRBD2. TRBV23-1 is designated an ORF whose function remains uncertain. V shed 7 bases and J 2 bases; nucleotides not matched to a gene: 6. The CDR3 has 17 residues. The CDR3 protein is CASTTGTSGGPYNEQFF. DNA of the CDR3: TGCGCCAGCACGACCGGGACTAGCGGGGGGCCCTACAATGAGCAGTTCTTC.

This clonotype was recorded a few times. The rearrangement links TRBV6-5 to TRBJ2-5; D may correspond to TRBD1 or TRBD2 (5 bases each). This CDR3 has 13 amino acids. V was trimmed by 6 bases and J by 6 bases, leaving 14 bases between them. Per germline, CDR1 MNHEY and CDR2 SVGAGI. CDR3 nucleotide sequence: TGTGCCAGCAGCCGGGGCGGTCCCCAGACCCAGTACTTC. This gives the protein CASSRGGPQTQYF.

This rearrangement joins TRBV28 to TRBJ2-7; 7 bases are a match to TRBD1. Trimming removed 6 bases from V and 2 bases from J; junction bases left unmatched: 10. Germline CDR1 and CDR2: MDHEN and SYDVKM. CDR3 size: 15 residues. The chain's CDR3 is CASSRTGVLPYEQYF. The CDR3 DNA follows: TGTGCCAGCAGCCGAACAGGGGTCCTTCCCTACGAGCAGTACTTC.

V gene TRBV7-6 combines with J gene TRBJ2-3, with 12 bases matching TRBD2. This CDR3 is built from 16 residues. Germline loops: CDR1 SGHVS, CDR2 FNYEAQ. With 5 bases clipped from V and 1 base from J, the junction kept 4 bases outside the gene matches. The CDR3 DNA reads TGTGCCAGCAGCCGGACTAGCGGGGCCCGCACAGATACGCAGTATTTT. Translating gives CASSRTSGARTDTQYF.

CDR3 DNA sequence: TGTGCCAGCAGCTGGGGGCTTAGCGGGAGGGCCTACGAGCAGTACTTC. This codes for CASSWGLSGRAYEQYF. The gene calls are TRBV5-4 and TRBJ2-7; 11 nucleotides match TRBD2. Unmatched junction bases numbered 7, after V lost 3 bases and J lost 2 bases. CDR3 size: 16 residues. Germline assignment: CDR1 SGHNT and CDR2 YYREEE (reference sequence).

This clonotype was observed a few times. V usage is TRBV24-1 and J usage is TRBJ2-7; tentative D call: TRBD2 (5 bases). Trimming left V 3 bases short and J 1 base short, with 15 bases between. CDR3 length: 16 residues. Germline lookup yields CDR1 KGHDR and CDR2 SFDVKD. CDR3 amino acids: CATSDPSQRTSYEQYF. In nucleotides, the CDR3 is TGTGCCACCAGTGATCCCTCGCAGCGGACTTCCTACGAGCAGTACTTC.

The V call is TRBV20-1, the J call TRBJ2-5; D unclear. This CDR3 region has 13 residues. CDR1 and CDR2 (germline): DFQATT, SNEGSKA (reference sequence). V lost 3 bases and J lost 4, with 12 bases in between. The CDR3 DNA reads TGCAGTGCTAGGACGGCCCCTCTAGAGACCCAGTACTTC. It specifies CSARTAPLETQYF.

This clonotype has just a few counts. The chain is built from TRBV5-1 and TRBJ2-3; D might be TRBD1 or TRBD2, each matching 5 bases. In germline, CDR1 is SGHRS, CDR2 YFSETQ. Trimming removed 5 bases from V and 0 bases from J, with 16 bases in between. The CDR3 is 16 residues long. DNA for the CDR3: TGCGCCAGCAGTCCCCCCCGGGACGTGAGCACAGATACGCAGTATTTT. Translating it yields CASSPPRDVSTDTQYF.

This rearrangement joins TRBV2 to TRBJ1-6, with D unclear. Trimming removed 2 bases at V and 5 bases at J, with 4 bases between. Germline V gene lookup returns CDR1 SNHLY and CDR2 FYNNEI. CDR3 length: 13 amino acids. CDR3 nucleotides: TGTGCCAGCAGTGAACAGCATAATTCACCCCTCCACTTT. It translates to CASSEQHNSPLHF. Complete variable domain (other parts from reference TRBV2 and TRBJ1-6): EPEVTQTPSHQVTQMGQEVILRCVPISNHLYFYWYRQILGQKVEFLVSFYNNEISEKSEIFDDQFSVERPDGSNFTLKIRSTKLEDSAMYFCASSEQHNSPLHFGNGTRLTVT.

The J gene is TRBJ1-1, the V gene TRBV19; D gene uncertain. This CDR3 comprises 11 residues. CDR1 and CDR2 from the germline V gene are LNHDA and SQIVND (reference sequence). Trimming removed 9 bases at V and 0 bases at J, with 5 bases between. The CDR3 DNA follows: TGTGCCAGACGGATGAACACTGAAGCTTTCTTT. The encoded protein is CARRMNTEAFF.

The chain joins TRBV7-2 to TRBJ2-2; the D gene could be TRBD1 or TRBD2 (5 bases each). The CDR3 runs 13 residues. The germline V gene has CDR1 SGHTA and CDR2 FQGNSA. V was cut by 5 bases and J by 6 bases, with 10 bases left in between. The CDR3 protein is CASSKPGPGELFF. The CDR3 coding sequence is TGTGCCAGCAGCAAACCGGGACCCGGGGAGCTGTTTTTT.

The sample holds a few counts of this clonotype. The chain carries TRBV7-2 and TRBJ2-5, with 11 bases fitting TRBD2. The V gene's germline CDR1 is SGHTA and CDR2 FQGNSA. The CDR3 extends over 16 amino acids. V dropped 1 base and J dropped 0; count of bases not matched to a gene: 1. The CDR3 nucleotides are TGTGCCAGCAGCTTAGTAGCGGGAGGGTACCAAGAGACCCAGTACTTC. Its translation: CASSLVAGGYQETQYF.

The CDR3 is CASSLVLGANVLTF. The CDR3 DNA is TGTGCCAGCAGCCTTGTTCTCGGGGCCAACGTCCTGACTTTC. The chain uses TRBV7-4 and TRBJ2-6; no firm D call. Trimming pared 5 bases from V and 4 bases from J, leaving 9 bases between. The CDR3 sequence is 14 residues long. From germline, CDR1 is SGHVT and CDR2 SQSDAQ. Full variable domain (rest looked up from reference TRBV7-4 and TRBJ2-6): GAGVSQSPRYKVAKRGRDVALRCDSISGHVTLYWYRQTLGQGSEVLTYSQSDAQRDKSGRPSGRFSAERPERSVSTLKIQRTEQGDSAVYLCASSLVLGANVLTFGAGSRLTVL.